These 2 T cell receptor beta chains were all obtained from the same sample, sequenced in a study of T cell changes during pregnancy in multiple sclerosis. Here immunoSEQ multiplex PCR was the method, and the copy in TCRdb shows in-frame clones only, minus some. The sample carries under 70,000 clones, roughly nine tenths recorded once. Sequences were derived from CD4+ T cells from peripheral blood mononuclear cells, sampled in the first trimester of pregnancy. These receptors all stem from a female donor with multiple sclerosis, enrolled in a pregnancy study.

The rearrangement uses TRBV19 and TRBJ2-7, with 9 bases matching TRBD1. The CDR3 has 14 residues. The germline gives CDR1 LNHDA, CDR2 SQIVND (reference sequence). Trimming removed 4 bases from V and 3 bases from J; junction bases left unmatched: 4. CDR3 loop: CASSKTGGLYEQYF. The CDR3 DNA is TGTGCCAGTAGTAAGACAGGGGGTCTCTACGAGCAGTACTTC.

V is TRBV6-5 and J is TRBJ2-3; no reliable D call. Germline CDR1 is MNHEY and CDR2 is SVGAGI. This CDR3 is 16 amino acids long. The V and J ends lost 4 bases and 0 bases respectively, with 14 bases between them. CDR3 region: CASSLRHSASTDTQYF. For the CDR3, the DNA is TGTGCCAGCAGTTTAAGACACTCAGCTAGCACAGATACGCAGTATTTT.